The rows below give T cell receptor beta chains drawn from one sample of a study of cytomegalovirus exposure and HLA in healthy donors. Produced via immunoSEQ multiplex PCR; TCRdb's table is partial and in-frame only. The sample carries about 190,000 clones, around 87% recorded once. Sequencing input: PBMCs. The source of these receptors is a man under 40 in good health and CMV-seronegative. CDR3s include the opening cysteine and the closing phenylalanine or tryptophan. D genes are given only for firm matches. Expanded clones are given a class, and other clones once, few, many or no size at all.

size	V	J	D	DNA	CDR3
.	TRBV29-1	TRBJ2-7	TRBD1	TGCAGCGTTGAAGATAAAGACAGGGGCTACGAGCAGTACTTC	CSVEDKDRGYEQYF
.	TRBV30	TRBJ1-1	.	TGTGCCTGGATTCAGGCAACTAGGAACACTGAAGCTTTCTTT	CAWIQATRNTEAFF
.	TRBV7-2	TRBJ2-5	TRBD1	TGTGCCAGCAGCCTCGACAGGGCAGAGACCCAGTACTTC	CASSLDRAETQYF
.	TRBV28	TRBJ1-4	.	TGTGCCAGCAGTTTATTCGCCACAGGGTGGGGAACTAATGAAAAACTGTTTTTT	CASSLFATGWGTNEKLFF
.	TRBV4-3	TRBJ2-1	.	TGCGCCAGCAGCCAAGGGGGGGTTCTCTCCTACAATGAGCAGTTCTTC	CASSQGGVLSYNEQFF
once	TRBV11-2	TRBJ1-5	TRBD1	TGTGCCAGCAGCTTGGATGGGACAGGGAATCAGCCCCAGCATTTT	CASSLDGTGNQPQHF
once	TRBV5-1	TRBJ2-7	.	TGCGCCAGCAGCTACGAGACGGGTGGCGAGCAGTACTTC	CASSYETGGEQYF
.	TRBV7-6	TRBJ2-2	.	TGTGCCAGCACCGCGGGGCAGATAGGCACCGGGGAGCTGTTTTTT	CASTAGQIGTGELFF
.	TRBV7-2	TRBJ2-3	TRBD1	TGTGCCAGCAGCTTAAGGGGTGGGACAGGAAGCACAGATACGCAGTATTTT	CASSLRGGTGSTDTQYF
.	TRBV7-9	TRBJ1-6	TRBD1	TGTGCCAGCAGCCCCGGGACAGGCCAACGTTCACCCCTCCACTTT	CASSPGTGQRSPLHF
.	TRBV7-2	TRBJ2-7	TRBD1	TGTGCCAGCAGCCTTAAACCCGGGACAGGGGTATACGAGCAGTACTTC	CASSLKPGTGVYEQYF
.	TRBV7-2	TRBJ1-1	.	TGTGCCAGCAGCTTAGTCCCCGGAGCAGAAGCTTTCTTT	CASSLVPGAEAFF
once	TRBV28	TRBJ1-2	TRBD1	TGTGCCAGCAGACCAGGGACAGCCTATGGCTACACCTTC	CASRPGTAYGYTF
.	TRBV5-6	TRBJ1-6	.	TGTGCCAGCAGCTTGGAGACAGCCGATAATTCACCCCTCCACTTT	CASSLETADNSPLHF
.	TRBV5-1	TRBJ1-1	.	TGCGCCAGCTCGGATCAGATACCCGGAGGGAACACTGAAGCTTTCTTT	CASSDQIPGGNTEAFF
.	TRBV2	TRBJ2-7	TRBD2	TGTGCCAGCAAAGCAGGGACTAGCGTGGGGAGCTCCTACGAGCAGTACTTC	CASKAGTSVGSSYEQYF
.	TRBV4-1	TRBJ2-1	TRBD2	TGCGCCAGCAGCCAAGTAAGCGGGAGCTACAATGAGCAGTTCTTC	CASSQVSGSYNEQFF
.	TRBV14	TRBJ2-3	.	TGTGCCAGCAGCCAAGATGTATCTTCCACAGATACGCAGTATTTT	CASSQDVSSTDTQYF
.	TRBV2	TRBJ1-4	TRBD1	TGTGCCAGCAGTGTTGACAGGGGGGCTGAAAAACTGTTTTTT	CASSVDRGAEKLFF
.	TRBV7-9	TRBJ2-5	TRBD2	TGTGCCAGCAGCCCCAGAGGTCTAGCGGGTAGGGGAGGAGAGACCCAGTACTTC	CASSPRGLAGRGGETQYF
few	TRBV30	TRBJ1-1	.	TGTGCCTGGAGTGACCCCCCGTATGGTTGGGGAGGAGCCGGAGGTTCTGAAGCTTTCTTT	CAWSDPPYGWGGAGGSEAFF
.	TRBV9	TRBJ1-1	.	TGTGCCAGCAGCGTAGTTACGGTGTTCACTGAAGCTTTCTTT	CASSVVTVFTEAFF
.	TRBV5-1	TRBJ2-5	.	TGCGCCAGCACGGAGTACCAAGAGACCCAGTACTTC	CASTEYQETQYF
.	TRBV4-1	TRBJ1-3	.	TGCGCCAGCAGCCACACAAGGCCTAGGAGCTCTGGAAACACCATATATTTT	CASSHTRPRSSGNTIYF
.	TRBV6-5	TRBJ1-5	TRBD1	TGTGCCAGCAGCCGAGACAGGGGGCCAAATCAGCCCCAGCATTTT	CASSRDRGPNQPQHF
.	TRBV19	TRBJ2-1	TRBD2	TGTGCCAGTAGTACCCTAGCGGGGGCCTACAATGAGCAGTTCTTC	CASSTLAGAYNEQFF
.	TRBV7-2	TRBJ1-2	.	TGTGCCAGCACCGACCGGGACAATTTAAACTATGGCTACACCTTC	CASTDRDNLNYGYTF
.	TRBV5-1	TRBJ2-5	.	TGCGCCAGCAGCTTGGCAGAGCGCCAAGAGACCCAGTACTTC	CASSLAERQETQYF
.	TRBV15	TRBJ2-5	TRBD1	TGTGCCACCAGCAGCCGCTTGGACAGGGAAGAGACCCAGTACTTC	CATSSRLDREETQYF
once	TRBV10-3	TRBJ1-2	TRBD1	TGTGCCATCAGTGCCCGGGACAGGGGAGGAAATGGCTACACCTTC	CAISARDRGGNGYTF
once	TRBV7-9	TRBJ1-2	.	TGTGCCAGCAGCTTAGTTCCAGGGCCGGGTGGGGGCTACACCTTC	CASSLVPGPGGGYTF
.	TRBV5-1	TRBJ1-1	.	TGCGCCAGCAGCTTAGACAGAGTTGAAGCTTTCTTT	CASSLDRVEAFF
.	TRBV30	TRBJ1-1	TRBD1	TGTGCCTGGAGATTGACAGGGTTGAACACTGAAGCTTTCTTT	CAWRLTGLNTEAFF
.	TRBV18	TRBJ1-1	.	TGTGCCAGCTCACCAAAAAAGACAGAGAACACTGAAGCTTTCTTT	CASSPKKTENTEAFF
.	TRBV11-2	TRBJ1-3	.	TGTGCCAGCAGCCCGACAGTCTCTGGAAACACCATATATTTT	CASSPTVSGNTIYF
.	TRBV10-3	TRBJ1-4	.	TGTGCCATCAGCGGACAGAATGAAAAACTGTTTTTT	CAISGQNEKLFF
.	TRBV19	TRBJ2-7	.	TGTGCCAGTAGTATCAGACAGTCCTACGAGCGGTACTTC	CASSIRQSYERYF
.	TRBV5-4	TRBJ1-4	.	TGTGCCAGCAGCTTAGGACAAAATCGAGAAAAACTGTTTTTT	CASSLGQNREKLFF
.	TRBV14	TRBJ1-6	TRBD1	TGTGCCAGCAGCCACGGGACAGGGGGTTCACCCCTCCACTTT	CASSHGTGGSPLHF
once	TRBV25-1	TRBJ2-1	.	TGTGCCAGCAGTGAAATTTCACGGAATGAGCAGTTCTTC	CASSEISRNEQFF
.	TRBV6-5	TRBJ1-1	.	TGTGCCAGCAGTTACAAGGGGGACACTGAAGCTTTCTTT	CASSYKGDTEAFF
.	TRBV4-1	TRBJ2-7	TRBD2	TGCGCCAGCAGCCAAGGAGTAGCGGGAGGGCGCGAGCAGTACTTC	CASSQGVAGGREQYF
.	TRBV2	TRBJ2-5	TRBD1	TGTGCCAGCAGTCCCGGGACAGGGCACCAAGAGACCCAGTACTTC	CASSPGTGHQETQYF
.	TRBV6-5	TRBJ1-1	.	TGTGCCAGTGAACAACAGGGAATAGGTGGGACTGAAGCTTTCTTT	CASEQQGIGGTEAFF
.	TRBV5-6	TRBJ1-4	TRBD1	TGTGCCAGCAGCCCTTACAGGGGAAGGGAAAAACTGTTTTTT	CASSPYRGREKLFF
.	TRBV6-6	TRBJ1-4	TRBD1	TGTGCCAGCAGTTCAGGGGGTGGTGAAAAACTGTTTTTT	CASSSGGGEKLFF
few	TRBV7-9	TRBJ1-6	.	TGTGCCAGCAGCTCCCAGGGCAGGGCGAATTCACCCCTCCACTTT	CASSSQGRANSPLHF
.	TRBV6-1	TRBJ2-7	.	TGTGCCAGCAGTGGGTTATTGGCGGAAAGCTCCTACGAGCAGTACTTC	CASSGLLAESSYEQYF
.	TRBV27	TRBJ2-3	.	TGTGCCAGCAGGGGACTCCCACAGCCAGATACGCAGTATTTT	CASRGLPQPDTQYF
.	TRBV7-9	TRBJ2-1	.	TGTGCCAGCAGCGGAGAGGGAAAATTGAGACATGAGCAGTTCTTC	CASSGEGKLRHEQFF